This entry lists 17 T cell receptor beta chains sequenced from one sample in a study of T cell repertoires in cytomegalovirus infection. MiXCR was run by TCRdb on the reads, yielding one entry per CDR3 protein. Here the sample spans more than 350,000 distinct CDR3 sequences, approximately 31% being singletons. Sequenced: PBMCs. These receptors were obtained from a human donor in good health (CMV status not recorded). Some clones in this sample may be carry-over from other donors' samples.

This clonotype was seen a single time. The CDR3 is CASSRTGQGYTF. CDR3 DNA: TGTGCCAGCAGTCGGACAGGGCAGGGCTACACCTTC. The chain has TRBV6-5 and TRBJ1-2; 8 nucleotides line up with TRBD1. This CDR3 has 12 residues. V shed 5 bases, J shed 8 bases, and the junction held 4 bases outside the gene matches. Germline V CDR1 and CDR2: MNHEY, SVGAGI.

With regard to this clonotype: The germline gene is not matched at one end of the junction; a read error may be the cause. The J gene is TRBJ1-6, the V gene TRBV27, with TRBD1 as a possible D gene (5 bases). This CDR3 is built from 15 residues. Looked up from germline, CDR1 is MNHEY and CDR2 is SMNVEV (reference sequence). The CDR3, as DNA: TGTGCCAGCAGTTTTAGGGGAGACTATAATTCACCCCTCCAATTT. Amino acids: CASSFRGDYNSPLQF.

A few counts support this clonotype. The chain carries TRBV19 and TRBJ1-1; D unclear. The CDR3 spans 14 residues. Trimming left V 7 bases short and J 1 base short, with 13 bases between. Germline lookup yields CDR1 LNHDA and CDR2 SQIVND (reference sequence). The CDR3 loop is CASKANFGNTEAFF. CDR3 bases: TGTGCCAGTAAGGCGAATTTCGGGAACACTGAAGCTTTCTTT.

A remark on this clonotype: Mismatch with germline at one junction end may stem from a read error. The chain is built from TRBV7-2 and TRBJ1-2, with D maybe TRBD1 (5 bases). Germline V gene sequence: CDR1 SGHTA, CDR2 FQGNSA. This CDR3 spans 13 amino acids. The CDR3 nucleotides are TGTGCCAGCAGCTTCCCAGGGTTCTATGGCTCCACCTTC. It is translated as CASSFPGFYGSTF.

V usage is TRBV19 and J usage is TRBJ1-1, with 7 bases lining up with TRBD1. Germline V CDR1 and CDR2: LNHDA, SQIVND (reference sequence). J was trimmed by 4 bases and V by 6 bases; bases with no gene match: 8. The CDR3 runs to 14 residues. The DNA for the CDR3 is TGTGCCAGTAGGCCAGGGGGTGGCGGCACTGAAGCTTTCTTT. Protein: CASRPGGGGTEAFF.

This chain uses TRBV25-1 with TRBJ1-4; 11 positions agree with TRBD1. CDR1 MGHDK and CDR2 SYGVNS come from the germline V gene. The CDR3 has 15 residues. J lost 8 bases, V lost 3 bases, and 5 bases had no gene match. The CDR3 sequence: CASSDPGTGGEKLFF. In nucleotides, the CDR3 is TGTGCCAGCAGTGACCCCGGGACAGGGGGGGAAAAACTGTTTTTT.

This clonotype has just one count. The chain couples TRBV30 to TRBJ1-4; tentatively, D is TRBD1 (5 bases). V was cut by 3 bases and J by 8 bases, with 13 bases left in between. Germline CDR1 reads GTSNPN; CDR2 reads SVGIG (reference sequence). The CDR3 spans 13 residues. The CDR3 bases are TGTGCCTGGAGCGTAGGGGCCCTCGAAAAACTGTTTTTT. Protein: CAWSVGALEKLFF.

At least ten counts were recorded for this clonotype. V and J are TRBV7-6 and TRBJ2-7; D not resolved. V dropped 5 bases and J dropped 0 bases, with 11 bases sitting between them. CDR1 is SGHVS and CDR2 is FNYEAQ in the germline V gene. This CDR3 contains 14 residues. The CDR3 DNA is TGTGCCAGCAGCCACTCGGGTAACTCCTACGAGCAGTACTTC. It yields the protein CASSHSGNSYEQYF.

For this clonotype: A read error is possible here, since a much larger clone lies one base away. J is TRBJ2-1 and V is TRBV7-2, with D hard to call. The CDR3 covers 14 residues. CDR1 is SGHTA, CDR2 FQGNSA, per germline. For the CDR3, the DNA is TGTGCCAGCAGCTTAGACTGGGCAGCCGATGAGCCGTTCTTC. This codes for CASSLDWAADEPFF.

The chain is built from TRBV28 and TRBJ1-6; D might be TRBD1 (5 bases). Germline CDR1 is MDHEN and CDR2 is SYDVKM. V lost 7 bases and J 9 bases, leaving 13 bases between the germline ends. The CDR3 is made up of 13 amino acids. CDR3: CASTTGGVSPLHF. CDR3 DNA sequence: TGTGCCAGCACTACCGGAGGGGTTTCACCCCTCCACTTT.

In DNA, the CDR3 is TGTGCCAGCAGCTTGGTGGTCTCCTATAATTCACCCCTCCACTTT. Translated, it gives CASSLVVSYNSPLHF. V usage is TRBV7-2 and J usage is TRBJ1-6; no clear D gene. Germline V gene data show CDR1 as SGHTA and CDR2 as FQGNSA. Trimming removed 3 bases at V and 0 bases at J, with 6 bases between. There are 15 residues in the CDR3. The full variable domain, completed using reference TRBV7-2 and TRBJ1-6, is GAGVSQSPSNKVTEKGKDVELRCDPISGHTALYWYRQSLGQGLEFLIYFQGNSAPDKSGLPSDRFSAERTGGSVSTLTIQRTQQEDSAVYLCASSLVVSYNSPLHFGNGTRLTVT.

The table lists this clonotype with a few counts. This chain connects TRBV7-9 to TRBJ2-3; 11 bases match TRBD2. From germline, CDR1 is SEHNR and CDR2 FQNEAQ (reference sequence). CDR3 length equals 16 residues. Trimming cost V 5 bases and J 3 bases; bases outside gene matches: 7. In DNA, the CDR3 is TGTGCCAGCAGCCCCCCGGGACTAGCGGCTACAGATACGCAGTATTTT. This sequence encodes CASSPPGLAATDTQYF.

The chain joins TRBV7-2 to TRBJ2-1; the D is unclear. V lost 4 bases and J lost 7, with 14 bases in between. The CDR3 spans 14 residues. Germline assignment: CDR1 SGHTA and CDR2 FQGNSA. CDR3 in amino acids: CASSSGRVNNEQFF. DNA for the CDR3: TGTGCCAGCAGCTCGGGTCGAGTCAATAATGAGCAGTTCTTC.

This clonotype showed up just a few times. V gene TRBV12-3 or TRBV12-4 combines with J gene TRBJ1-4; 9 nucleotides line up with TRBD1. The CDR3 contains 14 residues. The V segment lost 9 bases and the J segment 5 bases; nucleotides outside the gene matches: 7. CDR3 loop: CASKIGTGNEKLFF. In DNA form, the CDR3 reads TGTGCCAGTAAAATCGGGACAGGGAATGAAAAACTGTTTTTT.

This clonotype came up a few times. The chain has TRBV12-5 and TRBJ2-1; D possibly corresponds to TRBD2 (6 bases). The CDR3 extends over 12 amino acids. Trimming removed 7 bases at V and 7 bases at J, with 11 bases between. Germline V gives CDR1 LGHNT, CDR2 FRNRAP. CDR3 sequence reads: CASAPGGNEQFF. The CDR3 region has the DNA TGTGCTAGTGCCCCCGGGGGTAATGAGCAGTTCTTC.

The chain carries TRBV6-1 and TRBJ2-7; D is undetermined. This CDR3 has 12 amino acids. Germline loops: CDR1 MNHNS, CDR2 SASEGT. V shed 11 bases and J shed 3 bases, with 14 bases lying between them. CDR3 sequence (DNA): TGTGCCGTTGGAAATACCATCTACGAGCAGTACTTC. Its translation: CAVGNTIYEQYF.

At least ten counts were recorded for this clonotype. The chain has TRBV7-2 and TRBJ1-6; no clear D. The CDR3 consists of 12 residues. Trimming left V 6 bases short and J 15 bases short, with 15 bases between. Germline V gives CDR1 SGHTA, CDR2 FQGNSA. This CDR3 reads CASSADGWHLHF. The CDR3 DNA follows: TGTGCCAGCAGTGCGGACGGATGGCACCTCCACTTT.